The T cell receptor (beta chain) described here comes from a study of blood T cells in healthy people across ages. In this sample, this clonotype turned up many times. This CDR3 has 14 residues. The V gene's germline CDR1 is MGHDK and CDR2 SYGVNS. Trimming took off 2 bases at V and 3 bases at J, with 7 bases between the two ends. A second PCR, run for about 7 to 12 cycles, used a sample-barcoded 5' primer plus a J-beta primer mix. TCRdb ran MiXCR on the 5' RACE reads and lists one entry per CDR3 protein. The sample has over 600,000 distinct CDR3 sequences; 20% to 25% are singletons. The sample taken for sequencing was blood. V gene TRBV25-1 combines with J gene TRBJ1-4, with a possible D match to TRBD1 (6 bases). This receptor was obtained from a man in his 70s in good health. CDR3 in amino acids: CASSEGGSNEKLFF. For the CDR3, the DNA is TGTGCCAGCAGTGAAGGGGGCTCTAATGAAAAACTGTTTTTT.